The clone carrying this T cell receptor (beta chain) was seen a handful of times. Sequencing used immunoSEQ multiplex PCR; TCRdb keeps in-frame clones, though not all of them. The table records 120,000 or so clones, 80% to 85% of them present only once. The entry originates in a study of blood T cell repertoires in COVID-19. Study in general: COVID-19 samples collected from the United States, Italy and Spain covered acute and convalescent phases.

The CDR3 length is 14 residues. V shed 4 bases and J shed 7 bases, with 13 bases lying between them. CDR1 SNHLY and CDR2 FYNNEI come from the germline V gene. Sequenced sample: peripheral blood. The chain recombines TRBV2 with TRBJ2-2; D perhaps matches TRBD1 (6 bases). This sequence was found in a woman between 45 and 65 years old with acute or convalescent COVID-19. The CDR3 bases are TGTGCCAGCAGTGCGCAGGGGCTAGGCGGGGAGCTGTTTTTT. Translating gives CASSAQGLGGELFF.